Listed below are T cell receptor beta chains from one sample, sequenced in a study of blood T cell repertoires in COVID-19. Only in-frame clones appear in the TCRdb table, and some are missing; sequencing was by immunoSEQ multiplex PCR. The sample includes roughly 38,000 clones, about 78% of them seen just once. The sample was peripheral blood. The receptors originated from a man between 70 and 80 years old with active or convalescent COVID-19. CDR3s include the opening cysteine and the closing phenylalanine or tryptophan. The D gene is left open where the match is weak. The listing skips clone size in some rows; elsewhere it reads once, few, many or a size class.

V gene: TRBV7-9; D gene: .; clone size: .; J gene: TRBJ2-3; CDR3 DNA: TGTGCCAGCAGCCCGGCTTTGGGCATTCCAGTTGATACGCAGTATTTT; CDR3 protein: CASSPALGIPVDTQYF
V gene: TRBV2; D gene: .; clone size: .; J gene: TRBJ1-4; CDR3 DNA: TGTGCCAGCAGCCGAGCAACTAATGAAAAACTGTTTTTT; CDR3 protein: CASSRATNEKLFF
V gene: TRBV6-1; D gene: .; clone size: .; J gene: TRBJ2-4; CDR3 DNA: TGTGCCAGCAGTGCGGACTTGTCCCCGGCCAAAAACATTCAGTACTTC; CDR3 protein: CASSADLSPAKNIQYF
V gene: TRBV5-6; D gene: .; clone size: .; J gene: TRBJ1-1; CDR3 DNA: TGTGCCAGCAGCCTGTGGCGGGGTGAAGCTTTCTTT; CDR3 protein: CASSLWRGEAFF
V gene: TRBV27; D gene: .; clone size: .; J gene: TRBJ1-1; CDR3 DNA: TGTGCCAGCAGTTTAACCCCGGGGGGGCGGACTGAAGCTTTCTTT; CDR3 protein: CASSLTPGGRTEAFF
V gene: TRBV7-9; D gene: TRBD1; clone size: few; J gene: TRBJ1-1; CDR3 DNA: TGTGCCAGCAGCCAGGGACAGTTAAGTAACACTGAAGCTTTCTTT; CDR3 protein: CASSQGQLSNTEAFF
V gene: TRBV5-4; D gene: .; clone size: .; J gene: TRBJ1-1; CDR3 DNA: TGTGCCAGCAGCTTGGGAAACGACAGGGAAGCTTTCTTT; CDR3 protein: CASSLGNDREAFF
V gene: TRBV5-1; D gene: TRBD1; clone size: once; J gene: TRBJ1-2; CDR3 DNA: TGCGCCAGCAGACCCGGGACAGGTAACAACTATGGCTACACCTTC; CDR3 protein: CASRPGTGNNYGYTF
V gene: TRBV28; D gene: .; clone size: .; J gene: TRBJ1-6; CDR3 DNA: TGTGCCAGCAGTTCCCCCGAGACAGCCAGGGTACTCCACTTT; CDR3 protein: CASSSPETARVLHF
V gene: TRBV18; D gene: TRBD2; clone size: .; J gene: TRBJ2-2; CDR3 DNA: TGTGCCAGCTCAACCAGCGGGGGCTTTAACACCGGGGAGCTGTTTTTT; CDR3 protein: CASSTSGGFNTGELFF
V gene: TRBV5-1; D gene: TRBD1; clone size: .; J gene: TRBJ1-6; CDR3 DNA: TGCGCCAGCAGCCCTGGACAGGGTTTTAATTCACCCCTCCACTTT; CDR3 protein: CASSPGQGFNSPLHF
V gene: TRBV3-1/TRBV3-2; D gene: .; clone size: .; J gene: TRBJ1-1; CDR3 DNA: TGTGCCAGCAGCCTAAGAAGTAACCCAGGGAAGAACACTGAAGCTTTCTTT; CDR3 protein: CASSLRSNPGKNTEAFF
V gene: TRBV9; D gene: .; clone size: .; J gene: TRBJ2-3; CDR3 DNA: TGTGCCAGCAGCGTAGCGTCCCGTACAGATACGCAGTATTTT; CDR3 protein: CASSVASRTDTQYF
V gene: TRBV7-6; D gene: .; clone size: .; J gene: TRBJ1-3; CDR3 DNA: TGTGCCAGCAGCTCACAGATCTCTGGAAACACCATATATTTT; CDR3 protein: CASSSQISGNTIYF
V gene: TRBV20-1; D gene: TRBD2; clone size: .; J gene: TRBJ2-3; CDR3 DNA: TGCAGTGCTAGTTCCCTAGCGGGGACAGATACGCAGTATTTT; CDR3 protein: CSASSLAGTDTQYF
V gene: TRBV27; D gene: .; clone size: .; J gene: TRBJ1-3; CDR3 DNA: TGTGCCAGCAAGGACAGCTCTGGAAACACCATATATTTT; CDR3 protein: CASKDSSGNTIYF
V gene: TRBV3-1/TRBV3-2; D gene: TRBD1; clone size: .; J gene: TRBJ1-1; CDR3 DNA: TGTGCCAGCAGCCAAGAGCTGGGGTCAGACAGGGCCACTGAAGCTTTCTTT; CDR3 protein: CASSQELGSDRATEAFF
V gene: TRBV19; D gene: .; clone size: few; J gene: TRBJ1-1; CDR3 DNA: TGTGCCAGTAGCCGGGGACACCTGAACACTGAAGCTTTCTTT; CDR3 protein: CASSRGHLNTEAFF
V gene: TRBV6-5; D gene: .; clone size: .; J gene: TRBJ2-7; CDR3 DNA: TGTGCCAGCAGCCGTACAGGGCCCGCCGAGCAGTACTTC; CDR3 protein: CASSRTGPAEQYF
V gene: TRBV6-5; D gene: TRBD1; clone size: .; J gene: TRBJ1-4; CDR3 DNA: TGTGCCAGCAGTTACTCCGGGACAGAGAGCGAAAAACTGTTTTTT; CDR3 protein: CASSYSGTESEKLFF
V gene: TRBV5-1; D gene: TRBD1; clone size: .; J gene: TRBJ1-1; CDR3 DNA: TGCGCCAGCAGACTTACAGCCGGGACAGGCGGGATGAACACTGAAGCTTTCTTT; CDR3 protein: CASRLTAGTGGMNTEAFF
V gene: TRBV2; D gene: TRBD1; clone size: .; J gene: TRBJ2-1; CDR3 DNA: TGTGCCAGCAGTGGGACAGGAAGTAAGAATGAGCAGTTCTTC; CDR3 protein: CASSGTGSKNEQFF
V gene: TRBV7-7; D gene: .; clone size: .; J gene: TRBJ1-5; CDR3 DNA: TGTGCCAGCAGCTTAGTTCACAGGACATTGAATCAGCCCCAGCATTTT; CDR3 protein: CASSLVHRTLNQPQHF
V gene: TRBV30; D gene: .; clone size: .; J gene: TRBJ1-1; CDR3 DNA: TGTGCCTGGAGTGACCGGGGCACTGAAGCTTTCTTT; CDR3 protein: CAWSDRGTEAFF
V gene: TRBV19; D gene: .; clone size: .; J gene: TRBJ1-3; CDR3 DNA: TGTGCCAGTAGTATAGATCTTTTTCGTAGCTCTGGAAACACCATATATTTT; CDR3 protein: CASSIDLFRSSGNTIYF
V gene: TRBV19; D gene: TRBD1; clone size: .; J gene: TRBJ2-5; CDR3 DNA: TGTGCCAGTAGTACCTCAGGGGGTGGCCAGACCCAGTACTTC; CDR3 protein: CASSTSGGGQTQYF
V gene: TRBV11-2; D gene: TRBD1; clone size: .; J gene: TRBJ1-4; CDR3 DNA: TGTGCCAGCAGCTTAGCACCGGGACAGGGAAATGAAAAACTGTTTTTT; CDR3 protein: CASSLAPGQGNEKLFF
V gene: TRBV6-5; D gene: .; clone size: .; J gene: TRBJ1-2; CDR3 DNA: TGTGCCAGCAAGAGATGGAGTAGTGGTAACTATGGCTACACCTTC; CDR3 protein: CASKRWSSGNYGYTF
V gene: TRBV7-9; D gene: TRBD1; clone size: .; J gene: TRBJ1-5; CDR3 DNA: TGTGCCAGCAGCTATGGGACAGGAACGTCCCGTCAGCCCCAGCATTTT; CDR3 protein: CASSYGTGTSRQPQHF
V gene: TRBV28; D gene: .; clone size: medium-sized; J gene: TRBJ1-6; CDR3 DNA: TGTGCCAGCAGTCCGACTGGCAATTCACCCCTCCACTTT; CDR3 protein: CASSPTGNSPLHF
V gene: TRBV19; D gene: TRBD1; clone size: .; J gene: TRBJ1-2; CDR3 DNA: TGTGCCAGTAGTATGGACAGGGCGTCGCTTGGCTACACCTTC; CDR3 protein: CASSMDRASLGYTF
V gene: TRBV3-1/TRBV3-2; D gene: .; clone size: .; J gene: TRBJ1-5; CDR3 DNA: TGTGCCAGCAGCCAGGGCACCATTAGCAATCAGCCCCAGCATTTT; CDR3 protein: CASSQGTISNQPQHF
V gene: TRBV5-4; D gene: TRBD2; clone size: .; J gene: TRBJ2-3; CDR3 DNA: TGTGCCAGCAGCTTGGTACTAGCGGGGGCTGCAGATACGCAGTATTTT; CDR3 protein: CASSLVLAGAADTQYF
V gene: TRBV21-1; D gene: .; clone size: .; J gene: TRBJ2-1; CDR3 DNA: TGTGCCAGCAGCAGAAACCGGGACAAATTAAACAATGAGCAGTTCTTC; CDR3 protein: CASSRNRDKLNNEQFF
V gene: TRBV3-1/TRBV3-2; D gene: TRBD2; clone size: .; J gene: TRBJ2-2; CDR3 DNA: TGTGCCAGCAGCCAAGAAGTAGCGGGGCCCACCGGGGAGCTGTTTTTT; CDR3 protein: CASSQEVAGPTGELFF
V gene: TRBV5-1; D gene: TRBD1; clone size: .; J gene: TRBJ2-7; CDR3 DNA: TGCGCCAGCAGCTCGCGGACAGGGGGCTACGAGCAGTACTTC; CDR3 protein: CASSSRTGGYEQYF
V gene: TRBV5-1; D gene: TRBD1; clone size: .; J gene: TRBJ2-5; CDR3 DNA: TGCGCCAGCAGCTTGGACAGGGGGGTTCGAGAGACCCAGTACTTC; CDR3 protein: CASSLDRGVRETQYF
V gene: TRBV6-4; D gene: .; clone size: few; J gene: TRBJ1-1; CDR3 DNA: TGTGCCAGCAGTGACGGGGAGGGGCGGCAAGCTTTCTTT; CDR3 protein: CASSDGEGRQAFF
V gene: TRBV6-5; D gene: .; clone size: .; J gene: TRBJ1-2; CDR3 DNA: TGTGCCAGCAGGGTCTCGCCGGGGTATGGCTACACCTTC; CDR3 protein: CASRVSPGYGYTF
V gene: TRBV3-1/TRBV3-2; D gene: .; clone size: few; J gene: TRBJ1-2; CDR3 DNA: TGTGCCAGCAGCCAACCTCCGTGGGACTTGGGCTACACCTTC; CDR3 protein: CASSQPPWDLGYTF
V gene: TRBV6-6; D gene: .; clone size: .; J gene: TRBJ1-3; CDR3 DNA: TGTGCCAGCAGTTATCAGTTAAGCTCTGGAAACACCATATATTTT; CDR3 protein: CASSYQLSSGNTIYF
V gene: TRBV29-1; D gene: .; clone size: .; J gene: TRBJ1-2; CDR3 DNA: TGCAGCGTAGATAACAGGGCGTATTCTCATGGCTACACCTTC; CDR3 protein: CSVDNRAYSHGYTF
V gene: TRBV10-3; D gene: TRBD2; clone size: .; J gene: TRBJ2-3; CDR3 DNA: TGTGCCACCTACTCTGGACTAGCGGGGGGCCGGAACACAGATACGCAGTATTTT; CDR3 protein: CATYSGLAGGRNTDTQYF
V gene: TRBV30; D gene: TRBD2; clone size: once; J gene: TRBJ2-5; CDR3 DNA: TGTGCCTCCTCAGCGGGGGTGGGGGAGACCCAGTACTTC; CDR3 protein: CASSAGVGETQYF
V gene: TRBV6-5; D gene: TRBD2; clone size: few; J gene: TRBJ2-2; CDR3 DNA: TGTGCCAGCAAGGCGGGGGGCGCGAACACCGGGGAGCTGTTTTTT; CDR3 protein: CASKAGGANTGELFF
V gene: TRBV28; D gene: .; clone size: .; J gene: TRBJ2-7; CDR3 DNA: TGTGCCAGCAGTCTCACAGCGCGGGCCATCTCCTACGAGCAGTACTTC; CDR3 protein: CASSLTARAISYEQYF
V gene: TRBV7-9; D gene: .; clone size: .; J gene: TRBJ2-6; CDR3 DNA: TGTGCCAGCAGCTTGGGCACCTCTCGGTTGGCCTCTGGGGCCAACGTCCTGACTTTC; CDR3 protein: CASSLGTSRLASGANVLTF
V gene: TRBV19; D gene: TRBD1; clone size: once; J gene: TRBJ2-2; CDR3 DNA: TGTGCCAGTAGTATAACCCCCCGGGACAGGGTTAGTACCGGGGAGCTGTTTTTT; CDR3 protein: CASSITPRDRVSTGELFF
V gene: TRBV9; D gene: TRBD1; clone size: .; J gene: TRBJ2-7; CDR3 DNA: TGTGCCAGCAGCCGGGACAGCTCCTACGAGCAGTACTTC; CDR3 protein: CASSRDSSYEQYF
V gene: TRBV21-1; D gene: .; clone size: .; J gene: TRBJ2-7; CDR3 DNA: TGTGCCAGCAGCGCATCCCAAATCTTACCGGGACACCAAAGCTACGAGCAGTACTTC; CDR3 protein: CASSASQILPGHQSYEQYF
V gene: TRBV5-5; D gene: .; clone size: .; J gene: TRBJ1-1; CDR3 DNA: TGTGCCAGCAGCTTAGTGAGGAGCGGTGAAGCTTTCTTT; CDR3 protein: CASSLVRSGEAFF
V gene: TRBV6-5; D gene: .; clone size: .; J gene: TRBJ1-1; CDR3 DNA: TGTGCCAGCAGCTCCCCCCGAGAGAACACTGAAGCTTTCTTT; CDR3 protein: CASSSPRENTEAFF
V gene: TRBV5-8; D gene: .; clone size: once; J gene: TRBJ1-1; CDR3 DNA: TGTGCCAGCAGCTTGTTAGCCGGGGAGGGGGAAGCTTTCTTT; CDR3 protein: CASSLLAGEGEAFF
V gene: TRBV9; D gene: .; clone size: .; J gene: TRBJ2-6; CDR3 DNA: TGTGCCAGCAGCGTCCTCTCTGGGGCCAACGTCCTGACTTTC; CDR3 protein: CASSVLSGANVLTF
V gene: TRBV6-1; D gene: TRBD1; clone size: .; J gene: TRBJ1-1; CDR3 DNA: TGTGCCAGCAGTGATCCACAGGGGGGTAGAGATGAAGCTTTCTTT; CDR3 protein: CASSDPQGGRDEAFF
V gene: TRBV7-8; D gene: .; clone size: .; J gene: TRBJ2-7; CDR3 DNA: TGTGCCAGCAGCTTTTTTAGGCACTACTCAGGACAGAGGAGGTACGAGCAGTACTTC; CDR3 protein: CASSFFRHYSGQRRYEQYF
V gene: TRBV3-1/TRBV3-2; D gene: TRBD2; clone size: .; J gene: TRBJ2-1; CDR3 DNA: TGTGCCAGCAGCCAAGTTGCTAGCGGGGTAGGGGAGCAGTTCTTC; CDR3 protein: CASSQVASGVGEQFF
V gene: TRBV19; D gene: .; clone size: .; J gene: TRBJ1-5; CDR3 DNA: TGTGCCAGTAGTATAGGTAAATTTAATCAGCCCCAGCATTTT; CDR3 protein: CASSIGKFNQPQHF
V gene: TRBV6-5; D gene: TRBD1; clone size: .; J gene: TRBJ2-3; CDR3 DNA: TGTGCCAGCAGGGACAGGGGTGGTACGCAGTATTTT; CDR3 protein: CASRDRGGTQYF